This TCR beta chain was found in a study of blood T cell repertoires in COVID-19. Overall study context: Samples of COVID-19 (acute and convalescent) were obtained from the United States, Italy and Spain. PBMCs, B-cell-depleted T cells, or T cells were the source of the cDNA or gDNA that made up the material.

Per germline, CDR1 LGHDT and CDR2 YNNKEL (reference sequence). The length of the CDR3 is 15 residues. The V end was cut by 4 bases, the J end by 7 bases, with 20 bases between. In the original analysis: Researchers report that nucleated cell counts were estimated from reference gene primer amplification. Here immunoSEQ multiplex PCR was the method, and the copy in TCRdb shows in-frame clones only, minus some. V, J and clone size are those of that table, while D and trimming were read from the DNA. The sample contains 43,000 or so clones, around nine tenths of which appear only once. This clone was observed a single time.

The material sequenced was peripheral blood. This chain connects TRBV3-1 (or the pseudogene TRBV3-2) to TRBJ2-7; a possible D gene is TRBD1 (6 bases). The clonotype was recovered from a man aged 60 to 69 with active or convalescent COVID-19. The CDR3 is CASSPAGGRGGEQYF. CDR3 DNA: TGTGCCAGCAGCCCAGCCGGAGGCAGGGGTGGGGAGCAGTACTTC.